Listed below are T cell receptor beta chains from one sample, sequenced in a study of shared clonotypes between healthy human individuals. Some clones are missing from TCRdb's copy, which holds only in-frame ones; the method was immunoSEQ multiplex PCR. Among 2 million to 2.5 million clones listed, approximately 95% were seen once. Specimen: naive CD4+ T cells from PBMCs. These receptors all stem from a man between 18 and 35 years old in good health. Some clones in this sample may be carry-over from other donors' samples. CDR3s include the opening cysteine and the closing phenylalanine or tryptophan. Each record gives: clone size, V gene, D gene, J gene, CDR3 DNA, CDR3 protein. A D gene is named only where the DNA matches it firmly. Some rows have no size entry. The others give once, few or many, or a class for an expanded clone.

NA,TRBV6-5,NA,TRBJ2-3,TGTGCCAGCAGTTCGGGACCCGAAGCAGGTACGCAGTATTTT,CASSSGPEAGTQYF
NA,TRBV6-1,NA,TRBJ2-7,TGTGCCAGCAGTGATTACGGGAAAGCCTACGAGCAGTACTTC,CASSDYGKAYEQYF
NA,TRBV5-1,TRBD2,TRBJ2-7,TGCGCCAGCAGCTTGGGGGTAGCGGGAGGCGAGCAGTACTTC,CASSLGVAGGEQYF
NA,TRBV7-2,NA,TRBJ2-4,TGTGCCAGCAGCTTAAAACTAGCCAAAAACATTCAGTACTTC,CASSLKLAKNIQYF
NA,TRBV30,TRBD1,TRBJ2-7,TGTGCCTGGAGAAGACAGGGGGTCCTTAATGAGCAGTACTTC,CAWRRQGVLNEQYF
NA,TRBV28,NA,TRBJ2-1,TGTGCCAGCAGCCATGGGTACAGTCTTCCCTACAATGAGCAGTTCTTC,CASSHGYSLPYNEQFF
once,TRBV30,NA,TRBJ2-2,TGTGCCTGGATGGGGGGATGGACGAACACCGGGGAGCTGTTTTTT,CAWMGGWTNTGELFF
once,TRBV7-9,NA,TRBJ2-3,TGTGCCAGCAGCTTAGGACCCACAGATACGCAGTATTTT,CASSLGPTDTQYF
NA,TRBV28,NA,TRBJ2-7,TGTGCCAGCAGTCCCCCCGCAAGGTTGGGCTACGAGCAGTACTTC,CASSPPARLGYEQYF
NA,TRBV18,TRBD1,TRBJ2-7,TGTGCCAGCTCACCAGCGGGACAGGGGGACTCCGAGCAGTACTTC,CASSPAGQGDSEQYF
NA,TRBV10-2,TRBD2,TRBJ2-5,TGCGCCAGCAGTCGGGGGGGGGTCCAAGAGACCCAGTACTTC,CASSRGGVQETQYF
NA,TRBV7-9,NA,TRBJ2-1,TGTGCCAGCGGGCTAACGGCTTCCTACAATGAGCAGTTCTTC,CASGLTASYNEQFF
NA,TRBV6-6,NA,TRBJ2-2,TGTGCCAGCAGTTCGGGCCCGGGGCGCGGCACCGGGGAGCTGTTTTTT,CASSSGPGRGTGELFF
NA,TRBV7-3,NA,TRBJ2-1,TGTGCCAGCAGCTTAGGAGGGGGTCTCTACAATGAGCAGTTCTTC,CASSLGGGLYNEQFF
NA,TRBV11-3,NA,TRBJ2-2,TGTGCCAGCAGCCCAGACACCGGGGAGCTGTTTTTT,CASSPDTGELFF
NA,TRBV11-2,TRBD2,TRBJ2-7,TGTGCCAGCAGCTTAGGTCGGGGCGAGGGACTAGCCTACGAGCAGTACTTC,CASSLGRGEGLAYEQYF
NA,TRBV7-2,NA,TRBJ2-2,TGTGCCAGCAGCTTAGGGCTTCCAACCGGGGAGCTGTTTTTT,CASSLGLPTGELFF
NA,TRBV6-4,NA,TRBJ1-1,TGTGCCAGCAGTGAAGGATGGGGGCGTGGAGCTTTCTTT,CASSEGWGRGAFF
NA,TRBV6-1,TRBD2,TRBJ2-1,TGTGCCACCCAGACTAGCGTAGAGCAGTTCTTC,CATQTSVEQFF
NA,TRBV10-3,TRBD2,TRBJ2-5,TGTGCCATCAGTGAGTCGAAGGGACTAGCGGGATCTAACCCTGCGGAGACCCAGTACTTC,CAISESKGLAGSNPAETQYF
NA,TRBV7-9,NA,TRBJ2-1,TGTGCCAGCAGTCCGTGGGACCATGAGCAGTTCTTC,CASSPWDHEQFF
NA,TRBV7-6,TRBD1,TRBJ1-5,TGTGCCAGCAGCTTAGCTAGACAGGGTCGAAGCAATCAGCCCCAGCATTTT,CASSLARQGRSNQPQHF
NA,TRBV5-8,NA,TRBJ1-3,TGTGCCAGCAGCTTGGTTCGCCAGGCGGCCGGAAACACCATATATTTT,CASSLVRQAAGNTIYF
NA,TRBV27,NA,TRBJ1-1,TGTGCCAGCAGTTTACCGGGGGCGAGAACTGAAGCTTTCTTT,CASSLPGARTEAFF
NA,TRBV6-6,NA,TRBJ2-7,TGTGCCAGCAGCCCGGTGGGCTACGAGCAGTACTTC,CASSPVGYEQYF
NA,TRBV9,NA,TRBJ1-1,TGTGCCAGCAGCGTGCAGGGGTACACTGAAGCTTTCTTT,CASSVQGYTEAFF
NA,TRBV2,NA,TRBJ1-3,TGTGCCAGCAGCTTTAGTCTGATACGCTCTGGAAACACCATATATTTT,CASSFSLIRSGNTIYF
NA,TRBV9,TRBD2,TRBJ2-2,TGTGCCAGCAGCGACGGGACACCATTCAGCGGGAGGTTGAACACCGGGGAGCTGTTTTTT,CASSDGTPFSGRLNTGELFF
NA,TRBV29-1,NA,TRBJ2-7,TGCAGCGTAACCGGGTGGGTCGGCGAGCAGTACTTC,CSVTGWVGEQYF
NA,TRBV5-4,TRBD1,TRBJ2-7,TGTGCCAGCAGCGCCGCCGGGACAGGGCGCTACGAGCAGTACTTC,CASSAAGTGRYEQYF
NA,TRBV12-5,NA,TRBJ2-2,TGTGCTAGTGGTGTGGCACCCGGAGGGACCGGGGAGCTGTTTTTT,CASGVAPGGTGELFF
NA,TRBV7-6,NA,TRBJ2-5,TGTGCCAGCAGCCCCTGGGCTAACCAGGAGACCCAGTACTTC,CASSPWANQETQYF
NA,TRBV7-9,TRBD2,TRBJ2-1,TGTGCCAGCAGCTTAGCGACGACTAGCGGGGCCTACAATGAGCAGTTCTTC,CASSLATTSGAYNEQFF